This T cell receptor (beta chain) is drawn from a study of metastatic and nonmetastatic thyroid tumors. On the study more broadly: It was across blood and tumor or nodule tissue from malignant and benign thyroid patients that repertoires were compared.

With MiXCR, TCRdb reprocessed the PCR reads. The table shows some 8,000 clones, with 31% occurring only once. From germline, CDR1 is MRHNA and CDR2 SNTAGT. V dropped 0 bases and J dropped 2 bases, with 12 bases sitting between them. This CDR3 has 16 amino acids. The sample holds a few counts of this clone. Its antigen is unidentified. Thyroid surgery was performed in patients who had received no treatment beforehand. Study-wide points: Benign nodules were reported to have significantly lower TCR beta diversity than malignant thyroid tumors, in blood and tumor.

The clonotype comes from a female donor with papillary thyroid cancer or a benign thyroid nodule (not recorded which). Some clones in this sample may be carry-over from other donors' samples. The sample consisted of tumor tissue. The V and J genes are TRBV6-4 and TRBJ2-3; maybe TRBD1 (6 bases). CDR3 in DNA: TGTGCCAGCAGTGACTCGGGGGCAGCGGCCACAGATACGCAGTATTTT. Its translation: CASSDSGAAATDTQYF.